This TCR beta chain is drawn from a study of tumor-infiltrating lymphocytes in localized non-small cell lung cancer. Background on the study: From each patient, both tumor and uninvolved lung, non-adjacent to tumor, were sampled. Overall study findings and caveats: Compared with uninvolved lung, tumors showed higher T cell infiltration by TCRbeta sequencing.

A single count supports this clone. Its antigen is as yet unknown. Produced via immunoSEQ multiplex PCR; TCRdb's table is partial and in-frame only. The data contain about 14,000 clones, 68% of them singletons. The CDR3 runs to 14 residues. V gave up 4 bases and J gave up 2 bases, with 10 bases separating them. CDR1 SGHDT and CDR2 YYEEEE come from the germline V gene. V usage is TRBV5-6 and J usage is TRBJ2-4, with D tentatively TRBD2 (5 bases). This clonotype was obtained from a human donor with non-small cell lung cancer. Material: uninvolved lung tissue not adjacent to the tumor. CDR3 protein: CASSPGGTKNIQYF. The CDR3 nucleotides are TGTGCCAGCAGCCCCGGAGGCACCAAAAACATTCAGTACTTC. Complete variable domain (other parts from reference TRBV5-6 and TRBJ2-4): DAGVTQSPTHLIKTRGQQVTLRCSPKSGHDTVSWYQQALGQGPQFIFQYYEEEERQRGNFPDRFSGHQFPNYSSELNVNALLLGDSALYLCASSPGGTKNIQYFGAGTRLSVL.